This T cell receptor beta chain was sequenced in a study of T cell responses to AZD1222 COVID-19 vaccine. This clone came up a few times. CDR1 LGHNA and CDR2 YSLEER come from the germline V gene. The CDR3 sequence is 15 residues long. With V trimmed by 3 bases and J by 5 bases, 9 bases remained unmatched. Using immunoSEQ multiplex PCR, the repertoire was profiled, and TCRdb retains in-frame clones only, with some absent. The sample carries about 150,000 clones, around 90% recorded once. The TCR originated in an adult in good health. This rearrangement joins TRBV4-3 to TRBJ1-1, with 7 bases aligning to TRBD1. The starting material was peripheral blood, obtained on day 0 of AZD1222 vaccination. DNA for the CDR3: TGCGCCAGCAGCCATTACAGGGGCGGGAGTACTGAAGCTTTCTTT. Translating gives CASSHYRGGSTEAFF.